Listed here are 5 T cell receptor beta chains from one sample, sequenced in a study of cytomegalovirus exposure and HLA in healthy donors. Primers for the PCR totalled 60 Vbeta and 13 Jbeta. The assay was immunoSEQ multiplex PCR, and TCRdb's table has in-frame clones only and misses some. The sample is made up of roughly 60,000 clones, and the top ten hold 3.6% of it. The sample consisted of PBMCs. These receptors were collected from a woman in her late teens or twenties in good health and CMV-seronegative.

Concerning this clone itself: The junction departs from the called germline gene at one end, perhaps through a read error. This chain connects TRBV15 to TRBJ1-1; 7 bases agree with TRBD1. The CDR3 is 16 amino acids. Germline V gene data show CDR1 as LNHNV and CDR2 as YYDKDF (reference sequence). CDR3 sequence: CATRRGFTGAGTEAFF. The CDR3 DNA is TGTGCCACCAGGAGAGGATTCACAGGGGCTGGCACTGAAGCTTTCTTT.

The rearrangement links TRBV6-1 to TRBJ2-7; D not resolved. The CDR3 contains 11 residues. CDR1 and CDR2 (germline): MNHNS, SASEGT. The germline V and J ends were trimmed by 5 bases and 3 bases, with 5 bases remaining between them. This chain's CDR3 is CASSRDYEQYF. In DNA, the CDR3 is TGTGCCAGCAGTAGAGACTACGAGCAGTACTTC.

The V gene is TRBV30, the J gene TRBJ2-7; TRBD2 is a possible D gene (6 bases). Germline CDR1 and CDR2: GTSNPN and SVGIG (reference sequence). Trimming removed 3 bases at V and 2 bases at J, with 17 bases between. The CDR3 has 15 amino acids. CDR3 DNA sequence: TGTGCCTGGAGCTCCCCCGGACTACCGCCCTACGAGCAGTACTTC. This gives the protein CAWSSPGLPPYEQYF.

The gene calls are TRBV10-3 and TRBJ1-1; D call uncertain. V was cut by 10 bases and J by 1 base, with 13 bases left in between. The CDR3 loop spans 13 amino acids. CDR1 and CDR2 from the germline V gene are ENHRY and SYGVKD. CDR3 protein: CASGPAGNTEAFF. For the CDR3, the DNA is TGTGCCAGCGGGCCGGCGGGGAACACTGAAGCTTTCTTT.

This sequence joins TRBV30 and TRBJ2-7, with D uncertain. This CDR3 has 14 residues. From germline, CDR1 is GTSNPN and CDR2 SVGIG (reference sequence). The germline V and J ends were trimmed by 2 bases and 3 bases, with 14 bases remaining between them. The CDR3 protein is CAWSQPEEGYEQYF. The DNA for the CDR3 is TGTGCCTGGAGTCAACCAGAGGAAGGCTACGAGCAGTACTTC.